This T cell receptor beta chain comes out of a study of T-cell reconstitution after alpha-beta-depleted transplantation in children. CDR3 length equals 16 residues. Germline CDR1 and CDR2: MGHRA and YSYEKL. V lost 0 bases, J lost 8 bases, and 5 bases stayed unmatched. This clonotype has a count of ten or more. Preparation of the TCRbeta library involved a method that used unique molecular identifiers. One entry per CDR3 protein results from TCRdb running MiXCR on the PCR reads. The sample lists approximately 340,000 distinct CDR3 sequences; 10% were seen once. The specimen was PBMCs from the stem cell graft donor, collected from the stem cell graft. The chain uses TRBV4-1 and TRBJ2-1, with 12 positions matching TRBD2. This clonotype was obtained from a human donor who donated a stem cell graft to a child with acute lymphoblastic leukemia. For the CDR3, the DNA is TGCGCCAGCAGCCAAGATGAGACTAGCGGGAGTTATGAGCAGTTCTTC. Translating gives CASSQDETSGSYEQFF.